The rows below give T cell receptor beta chains drawn from one sample of a study of T cells expressing NK-cell markers. With the 5' RACE reads reprocessed, TCRdb shows one record per CDR3 protein and no DNA. The ten top clones account for around 20%, within a sample of about 150,000 distinct CDR3 sequences. Sample: blood T cells: a sorted CD56 or NKG2C T cell subset, CD4+ or CD8+ T cells, or bulk PBMC T cells (not recorded which). The receptors shown here come from a man between 18 and 69 years old in good health. CDR3s include the opening cysteine and the closing phenylalanine or tryptophan.

TRBJ2-1 | TRBV7-8 | CASSAQDSIYNEQFF
TRBJ2-1 | TRBV7-9 | CAEPSGEANEQFF
TRBJ1-1 | TRBV3-1 | CASSPVSGRLNTEAFF
TRBJ2-3 | TRBV5-6 | CASSLGWTGLMDTQYF
TRBJ2-5 | TRBV11-2 | CASSLSGTQETQYF
TRBJ1-1 | TRBV7-9 | CASSLTLHRNTEAFF
TRBJ2-3 | TRBV5-1 | CASSPADGSSTDTQYF
TRBJ1-1 | TRBV20-1 | CSARDGTGAFF
TRBJ2-5 | TRBV5-1 | CASSFLGGQGQVIEETQYF
TRBJ2-3 | TRBV13 | CASSQTGLAGGRAADTQYF
TRBJ1-1 | TRBV5-6 | CASSSVRQEAEAFF
TRBJ1-3 | TRBV6-5 | CASSYSGGSGNTIYF
TRBJ2-2 | TRBV7-9 | CASSMPQGGKGTGELFF
TRBJ1-2 | TRBV28 | CASSFGWGSGYGYTF
TRBJ1-2 | TRBV10-3 | CAIRPGEGTGYTF
TRBJ1-2 | TRBV27 | CASSLSPGSNYGYTF
TRBJ2-7 | TRBV5-1 | CASSLGLGLGSYEQYF
TRBJ1-1 | TRBV7-3 | CASSLTLGENTEAFF
TRBJ2-5 | TRBV6-5 | CASSYRRNKETQYF
TRBJ2-3 | TRBV6-5 | CASSYSDSTYDTQYF
TRBJ1-2 | TRBV12-3/TRBV12-4 | CASSRTALLDYGYTF
TRBJ1-3 | TRBV4-2 | CASSQEYYSGNTIYF
TRBJ1-2 | TRBV27 | CASSYRPELHYGYTF
TRBJ2-3 | TRBV2 | CARPGTGVADTQYF
TRBJ1-1 | TRBV5-1 | CASSLALRERGEAFF
TRBJ2-3 | TRBV7-6 | CASSLASGTNWRVTDTQYF
TRBJ2-1 | TRBV27 | CASSLGGYLNEQFF
TRBJ2-2 | TRBV27 | CASSRQGILTNTGELFF
TRBJ1-6 | TRBV6-1 | CASPGSSYNSPLHF
TRBJ2-7 | TRBV11-1 | CASSPDRQTGTYPYEQYF
TRBJ1-1 | TRBV20-1 | CSANVMGGGMNTEAFF
TRBJ1-1 | TRBV15 | CATSGGGVTEAFF
TRBJ2-2 | TRBV20-1 | CSARDYSGNTGELFF
TRBJ2-7 | TRBV11-2 | CASSLTYRGRFNEQYF
TRBJ2-7 | TRBV20-1 | CTGTSGGDYEQYF
TRBJ2-7 | TRBV6-1 | CASSPAGGGNYEQYF
TRBJ2-5 | TRBV11-2 | CASSLVGSGGAIQETQYF
TRBJ1-6 | TRBV28 | CASKDNGGSPLHF
TRBJ1-2 | TRBV20-1 | CSARDGAVNYGYTF
TRBJ1-2 | TRBV10-3 | CAISEPVDRDGYTF
TRBJ2-7 | TRBV2 | CASSWTGRPYEQYF
TRBJ2-1 | TRBV7-9 | CASSRPGQGGNEQFF
TRBJ1-5 | TRBV7-9 | CASSETGTGSLTGSNQPQHF
TRBJ2-2 | TRBV27 | CASTRSSGRATTGELFF
TRBJ2-1 | TRBV5-1 | CASSLSWTGGSYNEQFF
TRBJ2-1 | TRBV13 | CASSPSVRGVYNEQFF
TRBJ2-5 | TRBV12-3/TRBV12-4 | CASTIEWVGPKETQYF
TRBJ2-6 | TRBV27 | CASSLLELEGPNVLTF
TRBJ2-1 | TRBV11-3 | CASSSGTGEFHEQFF